One sample yielded the 13 T cell receptor beta chains listed below, sequenced in a study of CD8 T cells in ankylosing spondylitis. Points from the study as a whole: A TCR beta motif of fewer than ten highly homologous variants seemed to mark ankylosing spondylitis blood.

These receptors lack a known antigen. Each CDR3 protein gets one entry after TCRdb re-called the 5' RACE reads with MiXCR. The repertoire holds roughly 300,000 distinct CDR3 sequences, with roughly 8% as singletons. Sample: blood, either unsorted or a sorted T cell fraction (not recorded which). Every receptor here comes from a male donor with ankylosing spondylitis.

The DNA for the CDR3 is TGTGCCAGCAGTTTAATGGCTAGCGGAAACTACGAGCAGTACTTC. Amino acids: CASSLMASGNYEQYF. The J gene is TRBJ2-7, the V gene TRBV27; 7 bases are a match to TRBD2. Germline V gene sequence: CDR1 MNHEY, CDR2 SMNVEV (reference sequence). This CDR3 is 15 amino acids long. After removal of 2 bases from V and 3 bases from J, the junction contained 7 bases not matched to a gene.

There are a few counts of this clonotype. The V gene is TRBV20-1, the J gene TRBJ2-3; 7 positions agree with TRBD1. This CDR3 has 16 residues. Per germline, CDR1 DFQATT and CDR2 SNEGSKA (reference sequence). The V gene end was trimmed by 0 bases and the J gene end by 0 bases; junction bases not matched to a gene: 6. Written as DNA, the CDR3 is TGCAGTGCTAGAGAAGACAGGGCGACTAGCACAGATACGCAGTATTTT. Its protein product is CSAREDRATSTDTQYF.

This clonotype was counted between two and nine times. The chain combines TRBV14 with TRBJ2-7; 9 bases are a match to TRBD2. The germline CDR1 and CDR2 sequences are SGHDN and FVKESK. V dropped 4 bases and J dropped 6; count of bases not matched to a gene: 16. The CDR3 spans 17 residues. CDR3 loop: CASSPRGIAGALSEQYF. The CDR3 DNA is TGTGCCAGCAGCCCCCGGGGGATAGCGGGAGCCCTCTCCGAGCAGTACTTC. The full variable domain, rest sourced from reference TRBV14 and TRBJ2-7, is EAGVTQFPSHSVIEKGQTVTLRCDPISGHDNLYWYRRVMGKEIKFLLHFVKESKQDESGMPNNRFLAERTGGTYSTLKVQPAELEDSGVYFCASSPRGIAGALSEQYFGPGTRLTVT.

This clonotype turned up a few times. The genes are TRBV5-1 and TRBJ2-1; no firm D call. The CDR3 runs 16 residues. The germline V gene has CDR1 SGHRS and CDR2 YFSETQ. V gave up 0 bases and J gave up 0 bases, with 10 bases separating them. Written as DNA, the CDR3 is TGCGCCAGCAGCTTGGTGTCGTCTAGCTCCTACAATGAGCAGTTCTTC. Amino acids: CASSLVSSSSYNEQFF.

This clonotype was recorded at least ten times. The rearrangement uses TRBV29-1 and TRBJ2-1, with unresolved D. Trimming shortened V by 7 bases and J by 8 bases, and 9 bases separated the two germline ends. The CDR3 is made up of 10 amino acids. Germline V gene lookup returns CDR1 SQVTM and CDR2 ANQGSEA. CDR3 bases: TGCAGCGGGGGAAGGTATGAGCAGTTCTTC. It translates to CSGGRYEQFF.

This clonotype was seen a handful of times. This rearrangement joins TRBV10-3 to TRBJ2-2, with a tentative D call TRBD2 (7 bases). Germline V gene data show CDR1 as ENHRY and CDR2 as SYGVKD. The V and J ends lost 11 bases and 0 bases respectively, with 13 bases between them. This CDR3 is built from 14 residues. CDR3 region: CAGSGGANTGELFF. The CDR3 DNA is TGTGCCGGTTCGGGGGGCGCGAACACCGGGGAGCTGTTTTTT.

This clonotype was found many times. Relative to the germline gene, one junction end is altered; a read error may explain this. J is TRBJ2-1 and V is TRBV5-1; D is possibly TRBD1 or TRBD2 (5 bases each). The germline V gene encodes CDR1 SGHRS and CDR2 YFSETQ. The CDR3 contains 14 residues. For the CDR3, the DNA is TGCGCCAGCAGTTTGGGGGTGGTTAGCGATGAGCAGTTCTTC. It is translated as CASSLGVVSDEQFF.

The chain uses TRBV25-1 and TRBJ2-5; no clear D gene. V lost 5 bases to trimming and J lost 5 bases, with 6 bases between them. Germline lookup yields CDR1 MGHDK and CDR2 SYGVNS. The CDR3 has 11 amino acids. CDR3 protein: CASSMAETQYF. For the CDR3, the DNA is TGTGCCAGCAGTATGGCGGAGACCCAGTACTTC.

The J gene is TRBJ2-3, the V gene TRBV20-1, with D perhaps matching TRBD2 (6 bases). V lost 1 base to trimming and J lost 2 bases, with 16 bases between them. This CDR3 region has 16 residues. Germline lookup yields CDR1 DFQATT and CDR2 SNEGSKA (reference sequence). CDR3 coding DNA: TGCAGTGCTAGAGTAGGGGAGGCACCTCCCACAGATACGCAGTATTTT. As protein: CSARVGEAPPTDTQYF.

The chain recombines TRBV21-1 with TRBJ1-2. TRBV21-1 is a recognized pseudogene. The CDR3 totals 15 residues. The CDR3 sequence is CASSKIPNITDGYTF. CDR3 DNA sequence: TGTGCCAGCAGCAAAATCCCAAATATCACCGATGGCTACACCTTC.

This clonotype has at least ten counts. The genes are TRBV29-1 and TRBJ2-3, with 7 nucleotides matching TRBD2. The CDR3 length is 16 residues. Germline assignment: CDR1 SQVTM and CDR2 ANQGSEA. V lost 7 bases, J lost 0 bases, and 13 bases stayed unmatched. Here the CDR3 DNA reads TGCAGCGCCCGCTTAGCGGGTTTAACTAGCACAGATACGCAGTATTTT. Amino acids: CSARLAGLTSTDTQYF.

The rearrangement joins TRBV20-1 to TRBJ2-7; 15 positions match TRBD2. Looked up from germline, CDR1 is DFQATT and CDR2 is SNEGSKA (reference sequence). J gave up 5 bases and V 5 bases, and 16 bases lay outside the gene matches. The CDR3 runs 18 residues. CDR3 region: CSALFPWTSGRAQNEQYF. The CDR3, as DNA: TGCAGTGCTCTATTCCCCTGGACTAGCGGGAGGGCCCAAAACGAGCAGTACTTC.

This clonotype was seen only a few times. The chain uses TRBV7-2 and TRBJ2-2, with D unclear. CDR1 is SGHTA and CDR2 is FQGNSA in the germline V gene. V lost 1 base and J lost 6, with 6 bases in between. The CDR3 consists of 13 residues. CDR3 bases: TGTGCCAGCAGCTTAGACTCCCCCGGGGAGCTGTTTTTT. This sequence encodes CASSLDSPGELFF.